These T cell receptor beta chains were read from a single sample in a study of T-cell reconstitution after alpha-beta-depleted transplantation in children. TCRdb re-derived calls from the PCR reads in MiXCR, one entry per CDR3 protein. Of 200,000 to 250,000 distinct CDR3 sequences listed, more than 10% are singletons. Sequenced here: PBMCs from the stem cell graft donor, sampled from the stem cell graft. The receptors were sampled from a human donor who donated a stem cell graft to a child with acute lymphoblastic leukemia. Each CDR3 is given with its conserved first and last residue. D genes are given only for firm matches. The size entry is marked missing in some rows and otherwise reads once, few, many or a size class.

d_call	v_call	j_call	clone_size	cdr3_aa	cdr3_nt
.	TRBV20-1	TRBJ1-5	many	CSARRGEQPQHF	TGCAGTGCTAGAAGGGGTGAACAGCCCCAGCATTTT
.	TRBV14	TRBJ1-2	many	CASSQGIGRSPAHGYTF	TGTGCCAGCAGCCAAGGGATTGGACGGAGCCCGGCCCATGGCTACACCTTC
.	TRBV9	TRBJ2-7	many	CASSVDAPSSYEQYF	TGTGCCAGCAGCGTAGATGCTCCCAGCTCCTACGAGCAGTACTTC
.	TRBV28	TRBJ1-6	many	CAADPGDNSPLHF	TGTGCCGCGGACCCAGGGGACAATTCACCCCTCCACTTT
.	TRBV6-5	TRBJ2-7	many	CASNPGGTYPYEQYF	TGTGCCAGCAACCCAGGCGGGACTTACCCCTACGAGCAGTACTTC
TRBD1	TRBV7-8	TRBJ2-3	many	CASSPPTGDTQYF	TGTGCCAGCAGCCCGCCGACAGGGGATACGCAGTATTTT
TRBD2	TRBV20-1	TRBJ2-3	many	CSASLAGATDTQYF	TGCAGTGCTAGTCTTGCGGGAGCGACAGATACGCAGTATTTT
TRBD1	TRBV3-1	TRBJ2-7	many	CASSQAHRGPLLEQYF	TGTGCCAGCAGCCAAGCCCACAGGGGGCCACTACTCGAGCAGTACTTC
.	TRBV27	TRBJ1-1	.	CASSSAGWRTAFF	TGTGCCAGCAGTTCTGCGGGATGGCGTACAGCTTTCTTT
.	TRBV27	TRBJ2-5	many	CASRSGRGQETQYF	TGTGCCAGCAGATCGGGCCGGGGCCAAGAGACCCAGTACTTC
TRBD2	TRBV7-8	TRBJ2-3	many	CASSLVTAGVSTDTQYF	TGTGCCAGCAGCTTAGTGACGGCGGGAGTAAGCACAGATACGCAGTATTTT
TRBD1	TRBV7-2	TRBJ2-5	many	CASSSPGQGRETQYF	TGTGCCAGCAGCTCCCCTGGACAGGGACGAGAGACCCAGTACTTC
.	TRBV14	TRBJ2-5	few	CASSQVTAQQETQYF	TGTGCCAGCAGCCAAGTGACAGCCCAACAAGAGACCCAGTACTTC
TRBD1	TRBV28	TRBJ1-2	many	CASSLHTGVRTGYTF	TGTGCCAGCAGTTTACATACAGGGGTTAGGACTGGCTACACCTTC
.	TRBV10-3	TRBJ1-2	many	CAISASRNYGYTF	TGTGCCATCAGTGCCAGCAGAAACTATGGCTACACCTTC
.	TRBV20-1	TRBJ2-3	many	CSARIPSTDTQYF	TGCAGTGCTAGGATACCTAGCACAGATACGCAGTATTTT
.	TRBV15	TRBJ1-4	many	CATSSPGREEEKLFF	TGTGCCACCAGCAGTCCAGGGAGAGAAGAAGAAAAACTGTTTTTT
.	TRBV12-3/TRBV12-4	TRBJ2-7	many	CASSSPFGSSIGQQYF	TGTGCCAGCAGTTCCCCCTTCGGGTCTAGCATCGGTCAGCAGTACTTC
.	TRBV20-1	TRBJ2-7	.	CSAIGGTYEQYF	TGCAGTGCCATAGGGGGAACCTACGAGCAGTACTTC
.	TRBV28	TRBJ2-2	.	CASTGGHNTGELFF	TGTGCCAGCACGGGGGGACACAACACCGGGGAGCTGTTTTTT
TRBD1	TRBV28	TRBJ2-4	few	CASSAGGENIQYF	TGTGCCAGCAGTGCAGGGGGCGAAAACATTCAGTACTTC
.	TRBV5-5	TRBJ2-7	.	CASSLVGSVVSREQYF	TGTGCCAGCAGCTTGGTTGGGTCGGTGGTTAGTCGCGAGCAGTACTTC
TRBD2	TRBV29-1	TRBJ2-3	many	CSVDWTSGGATDTQYF	TGCAGCGTCGATTGGACTAGCGGGGGGGCAACAGATACGCAGTATTTT
.	TRBV3-1	TRBJ2-2	.	CASTTGPGTGELFF	TGTGCCAGTACCACAGGCCCGGGTACCGGGGAGCTGTTTTTT
.	TRBV5-1	TRBJ2-3	many	CASTDSRRGLTDTQYF	TGCGCCAGCACCGACTCCCGGCGGGGCCTCACAGATACGCAGTATTTT
.	TRBV11-2	TRBJ2-6	.	CASSLRQKPLSGANGLTF	TGTGCCAGCAGCTTAAGACAGAAACCGCTCTCTGGGGCCAACGGCCTGACTTTC
TRBD2	TRBV7-2	TRBJ2-7	many	CASSQSGSFYEQYF	TGTGCCAGCAGCCAAAGCGGGAGTTTCTACGAGCAGTACTTC
TRBD1	TRBV9	TRBJ2-2	many	CASSVARGHTGELFF	TGTGCCAGCAGCGTAGCAAGGGGGCACACCGGGGAGCTGTTTTTT
.	TRBV10-3	TRBJ2-7	many	CAISAGSLGGEQYF	TGTGCCATCTCAGCCGGGAGTCTCGGGGGCGAGCAGTACTTC
.	TRBV6-5	TRBJ2-1	many	CASSLVGLAYNEQFF	TGTGCCAGCAGTCTCGTTGGGCTAGCCTACAATGAGCAGTTCTTC
.	TRBV21-1	TRBJ2-1	many	CASSPHGQGSDEQFF	TGTGCCAGCAGCCCCCATGGACAGGGTTCCGATGAGCAGTTCTTC
.	TRBV7-9	TRBJ1-1	few	CASSLGSLGLLHTEAFF	TGTGCCAGCAGCTTAGGGAGCCTCGGATTATTACACACTGAAGCTTTCTTT
.	TRBV5-5	TRBJ2-7	many	CASSLGRQSYEQYF	TGTGCCAGCAGCTTGGGACGGCAGTCCTACGAGCAGTACTTC
.	TRBV20-1	TRBJ2-7	.	CSASPQPTHLYEQYF	TGCAGTGCTAGTCCGCAACCGACTCACCTCTACGAGCAGTACTTC
TRBD1	TRBV12-3/TRBV12-4	TRBJ1-2	.	CASCLLTMSIGQGLGGYTF	TGTGCCAGCTGCCTCCTGACGATGTCCATCGGACAGGGGTTAGGTGGCTACACCTTC
.	TRBV19	TRBJ2-7	.	CASSATGTSGSYEQYF	TGTGCCAGTAGTGCGACCGGGACATCGGGTTCGTACGAGCAGTACTTC
.	TRBV15	TRBJ2-7	.	CATSTGTSYEQYF	TGTGCCACCAGCACCGGGACCTCCTACGAGCAGTACTTC
.	TRBV7-2	TRBJ2-7	.	CASSLAGDPTYEQYF	TGTGCCAGCAGCTTAGCTGGGGACCCCACCTACGAGCAGTACTTC
.	TRBV28	TRBJ1-1	.	CASSPPVVDTEAFF	TGTGCCAGCAGCCCCCCTGTGGTTGACACTGAAGCTTTCTTT
.	TRBV5-1	TRBJ2-2	many	CASHTTGELFF	TGCGCCAGCCACACAACCGGGGAGCTGTTTTTT
.	TRBV7-8	TRBJ1-5	many	CASSPDGYQPQHF	TGTGCCAGCAGCCCCGACGGTTATCAGCCCCAGCATTTT
.	TRBV10-3	TRBJ1-1	many	CAITAGTTNTEAFF	TGTGCCATCACCGCAGGTACTACTAACACTGAAGCTTTCTTT
TRBD2	TRBV6-2/TRBV6-3	TRBJ2-1	many	CASSYLASGRVWNEQFF	TGTGCCAGCAGTTACTTGGCTAGCGGGAGGGTATGGAATGAGCAGTTCTTC
.	TRBV19	TRBJ2-2	many	CASSITTQLNTGELFF	TGTGCCAGTAGTATAACAACACAGCTGAACACCGGGGAGCTGTTTTTT
TRBD1	TRBV23-1	TRBJ1-5	.	CASTRTGGSNQPQHF	TGCGCCAGCACGCGGACAGGGGGAAGCAATCAGCCCCAGCATTTT